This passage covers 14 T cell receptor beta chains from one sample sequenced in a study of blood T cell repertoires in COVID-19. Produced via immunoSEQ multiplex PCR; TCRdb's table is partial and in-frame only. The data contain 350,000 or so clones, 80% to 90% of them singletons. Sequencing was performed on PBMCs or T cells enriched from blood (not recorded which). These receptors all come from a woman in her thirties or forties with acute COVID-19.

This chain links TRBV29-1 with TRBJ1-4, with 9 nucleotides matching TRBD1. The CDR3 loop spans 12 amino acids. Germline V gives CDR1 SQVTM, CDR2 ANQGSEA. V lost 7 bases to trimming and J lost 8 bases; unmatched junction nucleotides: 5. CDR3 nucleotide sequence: TGCAGCGCAGGGACAGGGTGGGAAAAACTGTTTTTT. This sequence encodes CSAGTGWEKLFF.

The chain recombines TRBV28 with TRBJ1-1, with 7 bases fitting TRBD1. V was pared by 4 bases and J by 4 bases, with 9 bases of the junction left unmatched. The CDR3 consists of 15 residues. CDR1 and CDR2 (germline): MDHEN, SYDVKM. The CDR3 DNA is TGTGCCAGCAGTTCCTCGACAGGGAGAGGCACTGAAGCTTTCTTT. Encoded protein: CASSSSTGRGTEAFF.

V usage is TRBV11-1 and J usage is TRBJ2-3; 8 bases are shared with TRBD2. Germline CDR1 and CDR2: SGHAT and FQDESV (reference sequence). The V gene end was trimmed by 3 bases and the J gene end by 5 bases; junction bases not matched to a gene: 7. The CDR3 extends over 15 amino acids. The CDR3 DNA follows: TGTGCCAGCAGCTTTTGGGCGGGAGGCAAAGATACGCAGTATTTT. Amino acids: CASSFWAGGKDTQYF.

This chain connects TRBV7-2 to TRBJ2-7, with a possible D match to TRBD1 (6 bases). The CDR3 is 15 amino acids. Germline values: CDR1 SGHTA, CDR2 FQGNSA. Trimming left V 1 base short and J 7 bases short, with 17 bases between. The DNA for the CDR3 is TGTGCCAGCAGCTTAGAGCTAGTCCAGGGGAGTGAGCAGTACTTC. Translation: CASSLELVQGSEQYF.

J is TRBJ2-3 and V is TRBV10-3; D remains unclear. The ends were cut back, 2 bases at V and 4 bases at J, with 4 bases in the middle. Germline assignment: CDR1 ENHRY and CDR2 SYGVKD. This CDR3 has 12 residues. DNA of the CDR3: TGTGCCATCAGTGAGGGCCCAGATACGCAGTATTTT. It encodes CAISEGPDTQYF.

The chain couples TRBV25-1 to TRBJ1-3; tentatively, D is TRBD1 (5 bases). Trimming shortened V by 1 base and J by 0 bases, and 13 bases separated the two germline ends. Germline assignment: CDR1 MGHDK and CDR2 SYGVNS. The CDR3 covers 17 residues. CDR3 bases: TGTGCCAGCAGTGAATTAAGTGTGGGGCTCTCTGGAAACACCATATATTTT. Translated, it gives CASSELSVGLSGNTIYF.

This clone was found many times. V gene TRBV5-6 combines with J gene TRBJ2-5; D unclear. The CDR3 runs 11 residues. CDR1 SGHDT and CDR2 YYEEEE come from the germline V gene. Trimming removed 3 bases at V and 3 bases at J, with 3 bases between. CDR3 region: CASSSKETQYF. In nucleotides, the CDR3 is TGTGCCAGCAGCTCAAAAGAGACCCAGTACTTC.

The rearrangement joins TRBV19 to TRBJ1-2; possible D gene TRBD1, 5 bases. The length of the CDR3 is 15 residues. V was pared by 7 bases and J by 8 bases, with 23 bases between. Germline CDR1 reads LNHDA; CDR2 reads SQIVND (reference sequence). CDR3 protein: CASMLDRGSSSGYTF. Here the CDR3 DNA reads TGTGCCAGTATGCTTGACAGAGGAAGCTCCTCGGGCTACACCTTC.

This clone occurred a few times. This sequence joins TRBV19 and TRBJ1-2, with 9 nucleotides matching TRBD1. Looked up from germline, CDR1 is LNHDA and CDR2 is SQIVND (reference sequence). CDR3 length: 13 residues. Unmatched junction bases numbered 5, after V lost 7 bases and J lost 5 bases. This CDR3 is CASNADRGYGYTF. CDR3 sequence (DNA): TGTGCCAGTAACGCGGACAGGGGTTATGGCTACACCTTC.

As DNA, the CDR3 is TGCAGCGCAAGGACAGGGGATCAGCCCCAGCATTTT. It translates to CSARTGDQPQHF. The V and J genes are TRBV29-1 and TRBJ1-5, with 9 bases identical to TRBD1. The CDR3 is made up of 12 amino acids. From germline, CDR1 is SQVTM and CDR2 ANQGSEA. Trimming took 7 bases from V and 5 from J; bases not matched to a gene: 3.

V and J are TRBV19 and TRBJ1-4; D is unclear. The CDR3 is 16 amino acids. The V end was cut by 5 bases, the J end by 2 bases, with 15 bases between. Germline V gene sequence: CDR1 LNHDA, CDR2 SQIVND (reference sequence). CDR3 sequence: CASSPRRRRTNEKLFF. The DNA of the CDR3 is TGTGCCAGTAGTCCCAGACGGCGGCGGACTAATGAAAAACTGTTTTTT.

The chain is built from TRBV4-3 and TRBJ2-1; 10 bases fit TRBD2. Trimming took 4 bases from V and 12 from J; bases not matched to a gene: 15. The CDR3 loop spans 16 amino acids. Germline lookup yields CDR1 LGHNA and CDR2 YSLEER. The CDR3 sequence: CASSLDILAGKKRQFF. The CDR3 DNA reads TGCGCCAGCAGCCTAGATATACTAGCGGGAAAGAAGAGGCAGTTCTTC.

CDR3 sequence: CASTPDRGTGELFF. In DNA, the CDR3 is TGTGCCAGCACCCCCGATCGGGGGACCGGGGAGCTGTTTTTT. V is TRBV7-3 and J is TRBJ2-2, with D maybe TRBD2 (6 bases). CDR1 is SGHTA, CDR2 FQGTGA, per germline. Trimming left V 7 bases short and J 5 bases short, with 14 bases between. The CDR3 spans 14 residues.

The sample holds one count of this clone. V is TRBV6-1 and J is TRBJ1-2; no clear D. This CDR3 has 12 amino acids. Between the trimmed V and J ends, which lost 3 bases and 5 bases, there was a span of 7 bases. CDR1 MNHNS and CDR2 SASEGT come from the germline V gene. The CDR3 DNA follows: TGTGCCAGCAGTGAGGCGGCTTATGGCTACACCTTC. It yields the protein CASSEAAYGYTF.